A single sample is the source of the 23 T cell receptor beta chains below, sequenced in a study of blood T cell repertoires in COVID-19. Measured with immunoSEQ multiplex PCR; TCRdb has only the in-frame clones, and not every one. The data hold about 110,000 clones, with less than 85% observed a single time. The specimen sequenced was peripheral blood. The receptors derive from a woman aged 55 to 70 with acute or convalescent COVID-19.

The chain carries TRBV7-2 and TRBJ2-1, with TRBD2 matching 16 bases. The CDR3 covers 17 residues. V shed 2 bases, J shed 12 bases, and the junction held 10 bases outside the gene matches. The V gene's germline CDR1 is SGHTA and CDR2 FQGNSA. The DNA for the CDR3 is TGTGCCAGCAGCTTAATGCATGGGACTAGCGGGGGGGGAGTGCAGTTCTTC. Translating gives CASSLMHGTSGGGVQFF.

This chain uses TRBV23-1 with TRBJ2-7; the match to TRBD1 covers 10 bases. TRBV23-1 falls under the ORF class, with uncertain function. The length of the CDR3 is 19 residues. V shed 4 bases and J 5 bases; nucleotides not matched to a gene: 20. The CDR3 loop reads CASSRGWGVPGQGSNEQYF. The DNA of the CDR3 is TGCGCCAGCAGTCGAGGCTGGGGAGTCCCGGGACAGGGGTCCAACGAGCAGTACTTC.

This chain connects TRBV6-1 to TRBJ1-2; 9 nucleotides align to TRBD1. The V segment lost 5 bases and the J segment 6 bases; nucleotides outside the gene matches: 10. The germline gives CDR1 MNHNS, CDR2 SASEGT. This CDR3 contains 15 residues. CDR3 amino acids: CASSPIQGAGNGYTF. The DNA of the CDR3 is TGTGCCAGCAGTCCGATACAGGGGGCAGGAAATGGCTACACCTTC.

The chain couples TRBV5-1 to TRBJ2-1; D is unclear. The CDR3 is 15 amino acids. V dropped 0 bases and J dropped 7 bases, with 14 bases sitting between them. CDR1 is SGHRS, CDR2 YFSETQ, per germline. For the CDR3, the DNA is TGCGCCAGCAGCTTGGCCCTCACATCCTCAAATGAGCAGTTCTTC. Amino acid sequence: CASSLALTSSNEQFF. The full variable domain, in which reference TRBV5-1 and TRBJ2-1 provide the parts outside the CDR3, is KAGVTQTPRYLIKTRGQQVTLSCSPISGHRSVSWYQQTPGQGLQFLFEYFSETQRNKGNFPGRFSGRQFSNSRSEMNVSTLELGDSALYLCASSLALTSSNEQFFGPGTRLTVL.

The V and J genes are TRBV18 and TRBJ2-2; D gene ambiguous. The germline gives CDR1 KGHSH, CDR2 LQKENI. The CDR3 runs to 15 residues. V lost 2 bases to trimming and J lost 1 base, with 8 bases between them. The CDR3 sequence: CASSPSVWNTGELFF. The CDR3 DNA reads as TGTGCCAGCTCACCATCTGTATGGAACACCGGGGAGCTGTTTTTT.

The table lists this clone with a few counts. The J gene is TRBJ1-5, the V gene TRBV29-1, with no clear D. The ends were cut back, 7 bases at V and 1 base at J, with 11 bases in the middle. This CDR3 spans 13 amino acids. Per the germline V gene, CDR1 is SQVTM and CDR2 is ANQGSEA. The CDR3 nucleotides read TGCAGCGCCCAAGACTCGAGCAATCAGCCCCAGCATTTT. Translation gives CSAQDSSNQPQHF.

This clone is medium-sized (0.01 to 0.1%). The CDR3 reads CASSPLGLTGELFF. CDR3 DNA: TGTGCCAGCAGCCCTCTCGGACTAACCGGGGAGCTGTTTTTT. The genes are TRBV7-3 and TRBJ2-2; D is perhaps TRBD2 (6 bases). This CDR3 is 14 amino acids long. In germline, CDR1 is SGHTA, CDR2 FQGTGA. The V gene lost 5 bases and the J gene lost 5 bases, with 12 bases spanning the gap.

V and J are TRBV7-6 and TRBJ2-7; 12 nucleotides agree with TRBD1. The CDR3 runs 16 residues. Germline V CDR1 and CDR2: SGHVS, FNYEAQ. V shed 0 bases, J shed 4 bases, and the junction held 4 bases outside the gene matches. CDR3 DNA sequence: TGTGCCAGCAGCTTAGCCGCGGGACAGGGGGCTTACGAGCAGTACTTC. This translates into CASSLAAGQGAYEQYF.

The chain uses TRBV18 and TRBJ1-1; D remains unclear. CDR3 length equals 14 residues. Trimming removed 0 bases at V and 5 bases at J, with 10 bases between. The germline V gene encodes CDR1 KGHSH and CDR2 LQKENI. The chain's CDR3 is CASSPPGRRTEAFF. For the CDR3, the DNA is TGTGCCAGCTCACCACCGGGAAGGAGGACTGAAGCTTTCTTT.

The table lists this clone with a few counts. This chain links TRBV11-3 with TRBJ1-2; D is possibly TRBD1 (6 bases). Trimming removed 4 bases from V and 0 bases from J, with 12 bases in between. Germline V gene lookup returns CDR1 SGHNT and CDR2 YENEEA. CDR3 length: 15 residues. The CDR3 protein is CASSSRGASNYGYTF. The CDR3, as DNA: TGTGCCAGCAGCTCTCGGGGGGCTTCTAACTATGGCTACACCTTC.

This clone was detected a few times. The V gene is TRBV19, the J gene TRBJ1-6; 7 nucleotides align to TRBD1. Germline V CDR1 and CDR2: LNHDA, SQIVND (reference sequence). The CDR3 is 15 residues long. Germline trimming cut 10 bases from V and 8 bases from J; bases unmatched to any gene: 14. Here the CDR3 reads CATLPTGRNDSPLHF. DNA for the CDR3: TGTGCCACCCTCCCGACAGGGAGAAATGATTCACCCCTCCACTTT.

Here the CDR3 reads CASSIVRDGQGFYNSPLHF. CDR3 nucleotide sequence: TGTGCCAGTAGTATAGTTCGGGACGGACAGGGATTCTATAATTCACCCCTCCACTTT. V usage is TRBV19 and J usage is TRBJ1-6, with 8 bases that match TRBD1. After removal of 1 base from V and 3 bases from J, the junction contained 11 bases not matched to a gene. The CDR3 consists of 19 residues. In germline, CDR1 is LNHDA, CDR2 SQIVND (reference sequence).

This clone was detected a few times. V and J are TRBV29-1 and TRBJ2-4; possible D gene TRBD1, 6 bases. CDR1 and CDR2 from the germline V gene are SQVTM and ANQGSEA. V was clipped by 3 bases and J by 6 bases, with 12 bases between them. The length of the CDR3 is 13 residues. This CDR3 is CSVDDLQGNIQYF. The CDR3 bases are TGCAGCGTTGACGACCTACAGGGAAACATTCAGTACTTC.

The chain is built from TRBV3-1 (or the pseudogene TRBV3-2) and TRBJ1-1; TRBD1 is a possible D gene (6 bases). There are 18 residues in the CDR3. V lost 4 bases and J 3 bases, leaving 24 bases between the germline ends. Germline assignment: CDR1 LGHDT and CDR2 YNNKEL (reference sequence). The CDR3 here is CASSPEFTGRGADTEAFF. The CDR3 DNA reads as TGTGCCAGCAGCCCAGAATTTACAGGGCGGGGGGCGGACACTGAAGCTTTCTTT.

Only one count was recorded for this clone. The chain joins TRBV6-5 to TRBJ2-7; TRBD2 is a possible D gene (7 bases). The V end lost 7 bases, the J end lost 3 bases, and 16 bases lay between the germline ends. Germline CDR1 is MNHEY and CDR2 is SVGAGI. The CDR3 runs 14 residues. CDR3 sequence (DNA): TGTGCCAGCATCCGAGGGGGAGGGGGCTACGAGCAGTACTTC. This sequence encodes CASIRGGGGYEQYF.

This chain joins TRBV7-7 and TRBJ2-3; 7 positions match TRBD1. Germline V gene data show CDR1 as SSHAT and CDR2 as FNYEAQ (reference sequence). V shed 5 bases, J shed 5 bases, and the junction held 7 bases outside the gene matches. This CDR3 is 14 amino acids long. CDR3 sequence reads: CASSEGTVGDTQYF. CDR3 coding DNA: TGTGCCAGCAGCGAGGGGACAGTGGGAGATACGCAGTATTTT. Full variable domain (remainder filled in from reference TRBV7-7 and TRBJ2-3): GAGVSQSPRYKVTKRGQDVTLRCDPISSHATLYWYQQALGQGPEFLTYFNYEAQPDKSGLPSDRFSAERPEGSISTLTIQRTEQRDSAMYRCASSEGTVGDTQYFGPGTRLTVL.

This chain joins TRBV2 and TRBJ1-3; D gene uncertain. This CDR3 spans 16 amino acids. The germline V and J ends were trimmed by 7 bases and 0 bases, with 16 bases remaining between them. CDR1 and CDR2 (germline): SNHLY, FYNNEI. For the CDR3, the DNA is TGTGCCAGCAATTCGCGGGGTCATAGCTCTGGAAACACCATATATTTT. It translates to CASNSRGHSSGNTIYF. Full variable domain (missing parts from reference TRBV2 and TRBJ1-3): EPEVTQTPSHQVTQMGQEVILRCVPISNHLYFYWYRQILGQKVEFLVSFYNNEISEKSEIFDDQFSVERPDGSNFTLKIRSTKLEDSAMYFCASNSRGHSSGNTIYFGEGSWLTVV.

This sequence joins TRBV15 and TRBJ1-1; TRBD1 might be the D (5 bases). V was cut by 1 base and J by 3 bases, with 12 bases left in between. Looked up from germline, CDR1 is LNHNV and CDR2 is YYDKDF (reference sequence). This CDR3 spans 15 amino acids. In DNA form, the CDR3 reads TGTGCCACCAGCAGAGGGGGCGCAAGGGACACTGAAGCTTTCTTT. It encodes CATSRGGARDTEAFF.

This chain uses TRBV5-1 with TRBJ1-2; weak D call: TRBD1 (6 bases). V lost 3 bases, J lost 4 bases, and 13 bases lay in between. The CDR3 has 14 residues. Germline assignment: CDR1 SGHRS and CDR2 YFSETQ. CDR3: CASSSGQFTYGYTF. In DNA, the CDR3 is TGCGCCAGCAGCTCCGGACAGTTCACCTATGGCTACACCTTC.

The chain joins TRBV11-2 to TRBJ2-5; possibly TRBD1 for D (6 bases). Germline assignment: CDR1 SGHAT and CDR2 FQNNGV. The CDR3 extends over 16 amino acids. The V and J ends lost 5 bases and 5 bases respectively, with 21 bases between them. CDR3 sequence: CASSKYQSGVGETQYF. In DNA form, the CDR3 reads TGTGCCAGCAGCAAATATCAGTCAGGGGTCGGGGAGACCCAGTACTTC.

The CDR3 DNA is TGTGCCAGCAGCCTCGAGCCTAGCGGGGCGTACGAGCAGTACTTC. It specifies CASSLEPSGAYEQYF. The J gene is TRBJ2-7, the V gene TRBV27; 9 nucleotides align to TRBD2. There are 15 residues in the CDR3. The germline V gene encodes CDR1 MNHEY and CDR2 SMNVEV (reference sequence). J was trimmed by 4 bases and V by 6 bases; bases with no gene match: 10.

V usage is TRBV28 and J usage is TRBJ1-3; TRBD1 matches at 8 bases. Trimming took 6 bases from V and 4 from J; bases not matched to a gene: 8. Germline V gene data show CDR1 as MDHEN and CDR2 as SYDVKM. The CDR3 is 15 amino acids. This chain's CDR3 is CASSRDRLEGNTIYF. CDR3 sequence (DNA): TGTGCCAGCAGCAGGGACAGGCTGGAGGGAAACACCATATATTTT.

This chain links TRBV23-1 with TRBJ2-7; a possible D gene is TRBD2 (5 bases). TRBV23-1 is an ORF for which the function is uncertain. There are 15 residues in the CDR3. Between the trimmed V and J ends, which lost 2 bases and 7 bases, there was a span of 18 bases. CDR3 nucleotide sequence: TGCGCCAGCAGTCAACAGTCCCCTCGATCGGGGGAGCAGTACTTC. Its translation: CASSQQSPRSGEQYF.